This passage covers 31 T cell receptor beta chains from one sample sequenced in a study of T cells in Graves' hyperthyroidism and ophthalmopathy. TCR beta CDR3 regions were amplified from RNA transcripts. HTBI primers were used for first-round RT-PCR of the TCR CDR3. Each CDR3 protein gets one entry after TCRdb re-called the multiplex PCR reads with MiXCR. The sample carries approximately 600,000 distinct CDR3 sequences, 20% to 25% recorded once. Material: blood. The receptors were gathered from a man younger than 40 with Graves' ophthalmopathy.

This clonotype was detected ten times or more. The chain couples TRBV11-2 to TRBJ2-3; maybe TRBD1 (6 bases). V lost 5 bases and J 4 bases, leaving 13 bases between the germline ends. From germline, CDR1 is SGHAT and CDR2 FQNNGV. The CDR3 length is 14 residues. CDR3 in amino acids: CASSDRTYPDTQYF. In DNA, the CDR3 is TGTGCCAGCAGCGACAGGACCTATCCAGATACGCAGTATTTT. The entire variable domain, with the rest obtained from reference TRBV11-2 and TRBJ2-3, is as follows: EAGVAQSPRYKIIEKRQSVAFWCNPISGHATLYWYQQILGQGPKLLIQFQNNGVVDDSQLPKDRFSAERLKGVDSTLKIQPAKLEDSAVYLCASSDRTYPDTQYFGPGTRLTVL.

This clonotype was picked up a small number of times. The chain recombines TRBV24-1 with TRBJ2-1; D is unclear. The V end was cut by 4 bases, the J end by 1 base, with 22 bases between. The germline V gene has CDR1 KGHDR and CDR2 SFDVKD. The CDR3 runs to 19 residues. CDR3 nucleotides: TGTGCCACCAGTGAGCCCGAACCTCAGTTAGGTGCATCCTACAATGAGCAGTTCTTC. It yields the protein CATSEPEPQLGASYNEQFF.

The gene calls are TRBV25-1 and TRBJ2-7, with TRBD2 matching over 9 bases. Trimming removed 3 bases from V and 0 bases from J; junction bases left unmatched: 12. The CDR3 is made up of 18 amino acids. Germline-derived CDR1 and CDR2 are MGHDK and SYGVNS. CDR3 sequence: CASSESVREGRFSYEQYF. DNA of the CDR3: TGTGCCAGCAGTGAGAGTGTGCGGGAGGGCCGATTCTCCTACGAGCAGTACTTC.

This clonotype was recorded a few times. The V call is TRBV6-2 or TRBV6-3, the J call TRBJ2-5, with 9 bases aligning to TRBD1. The V gene's germline CDR1 is MNHEY and CDR2 SVGEGT. The CDR3 extends over 14 amino acids. V was pared by 6 bases and J by 3 bases, with 5 bases of the junction left unmatched. CDR3 sequence (DNA): TGTGCCAGCAGGGCGACAGGGGGTAAAGAGACCCAGTACTTC. Amino acid sequence: CASRATGGKETQYF.

This clonotype was found a few times. The chain combines TRBV6-1 with TRBJ2-1; D not resolved. Trimming stripped 6 bases from V and 3 bases from J, with 9 bases between. CDR3 length: 13 residues. Per germline, CDR1 MNHNS and CDR2 SASEGT. CDR3 sequence (DNA): TGTGCCAGCAGCGGGTCCATCTACAATGAGCAGTTCTTC. This translates into CASSGSIYNEQFF.

This chain connects TRBV28 to TRBJ1-5; D not resolved. The CDR3 sequence is 14 residues long. The germline CDR1 and CDR2 sequences are MDHEN and SYDVKM. Trimming pared 5 bases from V and 0 bases from J, leaving 8 bases between. CDR3: CASSRRYSNQPQHF. CDR3 coding DNA: TGTGCCAGCAGTAGGAGGTATAGCAATCAGCCCCAGCATTTT. Full variable domain (remainder filled in from reference TRBV28 and TRBJ1-5): DVKVTQSSRYLVKRTGEKVFLECVQDMDHENMFWYRQDPGLGLRLIYFSYDVKMKEKGDIPEGYSVSREKKERFSLILESASTNQTSMYLCASSRRYSNQPQHFGDGTRLSIL.

CDR3 nucleotide sequence: TGTGCCAGCAGTCGGACTAGCGGGATAGGCGAGCAGTACTTC. Translation: CASSRTSGIGEQYF. The V gene is TRBV6-1, the J gene TRBJ2-7; 12 bases fit TRBD2. The germline V gene encodes CDR1 MNHNS and CDR2 SASEGT. V lost 5 bases and J lost 6; bases outside the gene matches: 5. The CDR3 consists of 14 residues.

This clonotype was seen at least ten times. This rearrangement joins TRBV18 to TRBJ1-1; D is possibly TRBD1 (5 bases). CDR1 and CDR2 from the germline V gene are KGHSH and LQKENI. The CDR3 is 15 residues long. V dropped 2 bases and J dropped 4 bases, with 14 bases sitting between them. The CDR3 region is CASSPSSPQVTEAFF. The DNA of the CDR3 is TGTGCCAGCTCACCATCGTCGCCACAGGTCACTGAAGCTTTCTTT.

This clonotype was found a few times. The V and J genes are TRBV19 and TRBJ2-2; TRBD1 agrees at 10 bases. V gave up 3 bases and J gave up 4 bases; unmatched junction bases: 8. The length of the CDR3 is 17 residues. The V gene's germline CDR1 is LNHDA and CDR2 SQIVND (reference sequence). The DNA of the CDR3 is TGTGCCAGTAGTATCGACGAGACAGGGGGCATCACCGGGGAGCTGTTTTTT. Encoded protein: CASSIDETGGITGELFF.

V is TRBV30 and J is TRBJ2-1; tentative D call: TRBD2 (6 bases). Trimming cost V 5 bases and J 3 bases, with 14 bases left between them. Germline V lookup: CDR1 GTSNPN, CDR2 SVGIG (reference sequence). This CDR3 region has 14 residues. This CDR3 is CAWGRLGVYNEQFF. DNA for the CDR3: TGTGCCTGGGGGAGGCTAGGGGTCTACAATGAGCAGTTCTTC.

This rearrangement joins TRBV9 to TRBJ2-2; 13 bases align to TRBD2. CDR3 length equals 16 residues. Germline V gene lookup returns CDR1 SGDLS and CDR2 YYNGEE. V shed 2 bases and J 3 bases; nucleotides not matched to a gene: 1. CDR3 bases: TGTGCCAGCAGCGTGGGACTAGCGGGACACACCGGGGAGCTGTTTTTT. This translates into CASSVGLAGHTGELFF. The full variable domain, with the rest looked up from reference TRBV9 and TRBJ2-2, is DSGVTQTPKHLITATGQRVTLRCSPRSGDLSVYWYQQSLDQGLQFLIQYYNGEERAKGNILERFSAQQFPDLHSELNLSSLELGDSALYFCASSVGLAGHTGELFFGEGSRLTVL.

There are many counts of this clonotype. The CDR3 here is CASSLTAPGSGRATGELFF. The CDR3 DNA is TGTGCCAGCAGCTTAACCGCCCCCGGGAGCGGGAGGGCCACCGGGGAGCTGTTTTTT. This sequence joins TRBV7-3 and TRBJ2-2, with TRBD2 matching 10 bases. The V and J ends lost 0 bases and 4 bases, in that order; junction bases with no gene match: 11. The CDR3 consists of 19 residues. The germline V gene has CDR1 SGHTA and CDR2 FQGTGA.

The CDR3 DNA reads as TGTGCCAGCAGCAGGGGAATAACTAATGAAAAACTGTTTTTT. Amino acids: CASSRGITNEKLFF. The J gene is TRBJ1-4, the V gene TRBV12-3 or TRBV12-4; weak D call: TRBD1 (6 bases). The V gene lost 6 bases and the J gene lost 1 base, with 9 bases spanning the gap. The CDR3 has 14 amino acids.

This clonotype was seen more than once but under ten times. J is TRBJ2-3 and V is TRBV6-2 or TRBV6-3; D unresolved. The CDR3 runs to 14 residues. V was cut by 3 bases and J by 1 base, with 8 bases left in between. CDR1 and CDR2 (germline): MNHEY, SVGEGT. CDR3 sequence reads: CASSYMWGTDTQYF. The DNA for the CDR3 is TGTGCCAGCAGTTATATGTGGGGCACAGATACGCAGTATTTT.

The V and J genes are TRBV25-1 and TRBJ1-1, with a possible D match to TRBD1 (6 bases). Germline CDR1 and CDR2: MGHDK and SYGVNS. There are 13 residues in the CDR3. The V end lost 3 bases, the J end lost 5 bases, and 10 bases lay between the germline ends. The CDR3 here is CASSDWGRTEAFF. Here the CDR3 DNA reads TGTGCCAGCAGTGATTGGGGGCGTACTGAAGCTTTCTTT.

This chain joins TRBV20-1 and TRBJ1-5, with TRBD1 matching 10 bases. Germline lookup yields CDR1 DFQATT and CDR2 SNEGSKA (reference sequence). The CDR3 loop spans 14 amino acids. The ends lost 5 bases at V and 6 bases at J; junction bases unmatched: 7. CDR3 coding DNA: TGCAGTGCTGCGACAGGGGGCGTTGGTCAGCCCCAGCATTTT. Its protein is CSAATGGVGQPQHF.

This rearrangement joins TRBV6-1 to TRBJ2-7; TRBD2 is a possible D gene (5 bases). Trimming took 6 bases from V and 6 from J, leaving 18 bases between them. This CDR3 is 14 amino acids long. The germline V gene encodes CDR1 MNHNS and CDR2 SASEGT. The CDR3 region is CASRIGPAEGEQYF. The CDR3 region has the DNA TGTGCCAGCAGGATAGGTCCCGCCGAGGGCGAGCAGTACTTC.

This clonotype was counted only a few times. The genes are TRBV7-9 and TRBJ2-7; D could derive from TRBD1 or TRBD2 (5 bases each). The germline V gene has CDR1 SEHNR and CDR2 FQNEAQ (reference sequence). This CDR3 spans 16 amino acids. Trimming removed 5 bases at V and 1 base at J, with 18 bases between. CDR3 DNA: TGTGCCAGCAGCCGTAGGAACGCAGGGACGTCCTACGAGCAGTACTTC. Translated, it gives CASSRRNAGTSYEQYF.

The rearrangement joins TRBV7-8 to TRBJ2-3; weak D call: TRBD1 (6 bases). The CDR3 totals 16 residues. The V gene's germline CDR1 is SGHVS and CDR2 FQNEAQ. V lost 5 bases and J 2 bases, leaving 17 bases between the germline ends. CDR3 nucleotides: TGTGCCAGCAGCATCCCAAACAGGGAGACCACAGATACGCAGTATTTT. As protein: CASSIPNRETTDTQYF.

The chain combines TRBV19 with TRBJ2-3, with D tentatively TRBD1 (5 bases). Germline-derived CDR1 and CDR2 are LNHDA and SQIVND (reference sequence). Between the trimmed V and J ends, which lost 7 bases and 2 bases, there was a span of 19 bases. The CDR3 covers 16 residues. DNA for the CDR3: TGTGCCAGTACTCGGCCGTTAGGGGCGGCCACAGATACGCAGTATTTT. This translates into CASTRPLGAATDTQYF.

This clonotype was seen a handful of times. The chain recombines TRBV11-2 with TRBJ2-5; D remains unclear. The CDR3 loop spans 14 amino acids. V was trimmed by 5 bases and J by 2 bases, leaving 12 bases between them. Germline values: CDR1 SGHAT, CDR2 FQNNGV. The CDR3 here is CASSTVLLQETQYF. CDR3 DNA: TGTGCCAGCAGCACCGTTCTCCTTCAAGAGACCCAGTACTTC.

This clonotype showed up many times. V gene TRBV3-1 combines with J gene TRBJ1-1; tentative D call: TRBD1 (6 bases). CDR1 and CDR2 from the germline V gene are LGHDT and YNNKEL (reference sequence). Trimming pared 6 bases from V and 3 bases from J, leaving 17 bases between. The CDR3 is 15 amino acids. CDR3: CASRLTGRGDTEAFF. The CDR3 nucleotides read TGTGCCAGCAGACTTACAGGGCGGGGGGACACTGAAGCTTTCTTT.

In this sample, this clonotype turned up once. V usage is TRBV6-2 or TRBV6-3 and J usage is TRBJ2-1; no firm D call. Per germline, CDR1 MNHEY and CDR2 SVGEGT. Trimming pared 5 bases from V and 0 bases from J, leaving 11 bases between. The CDR3 loop spans 15 amino acids. In nucleotides, the CDR3 is TGTGCCAGCAGTCCCGGGTACTCCTCCTACAATGAGCAGTTCTTC. It is translated as CASSPGYSSYNEQFF.

V gene TRBV20-1 combines with J gene TRBJ2-1; D is possibly TRBD1 (6 bases). The CDR3 contains 13 residues. V dropped 1 base and J dropped 10 bases, with 14 bases sitting between them. Germline lookup yields CDR1 DFQATT and CDR2 SNEGSKA (reference sequence). The CDR3 here is CSARGHRVREQFF. Here the CDR3 DNA reads TGCAGTGCTAGAGGTCACAGGGTGAGAGAGCAGTTCTTC.

The rearrangement joins TRBV7-9 to TRBJ2-1; the D is unclear. CDR1 is SEHNR, CDR2 FQNEAQ, per germline (reference sequence). The CDR3 runs 14 residues. Deletions cut 1 base from V and 6 bases from J, with 10 bases between. The chain's CDR3 is CASSLVGLFNEQFF. CDR3 bases: TGTGCCAGCAGCTTAGTAGGTTTATTCAATGAGCAGTTCTTC.

The table lists this clonotype with a few counts. V usage is TRBV29-1 and J usage is TRBJ2-1, with TRBD2 matching over 12 bases. CDR3 size: 15 residues. Unmatched junction bases numbered 3, after V lost 6 bases and J lost 0 bases. Germline CDR1 reads SQVTM; CDR2 reads ANQGSEA. CDR3 sequence (DNA): TGCAGCGTCGTGACTAGCGGGAGCTCCTACAATGAGCAGTTCTTC. Protein product: CSVVTSGSSYNEQFF.

Comment on this clonotype: The junction and the germline gene differ at one end; a read error may be behind it. This chain links TRBV12-5 with TRBJ2-7; unclear D gene. Germline V gene data show CDR1 as LGHNT and CDR2 as FRNRAP. This CDR3 contains 11 residues. The CDR3 spells CASGLVLRQNF. The CDR3 DNA reads TGTGCTAGTGGTTTGGTACTACGGCAGAACTTC.

This clonotype was counted ten times or more. V and J are TRBV5-1 and TRBJ2-1; 8 bases are shared with TRBD1. V dropped 4 bases and J dropped 5; count of bases not matched to a gene: 5. Germline assignment: CDR1 SGHRS and CDR2 YFSETQ. This CDR3 has 14 amino acids. DNA for the CDR3: TGCGCCAGCAGCAATGGACAGGGAAACAATGAGCAGTTCTTC. Protein: CASSNGQGNNEQFF.

This clonotype was counted many times. The chain combines TRBV10-3 with TRBJ2-6, with D perhaps given as TRBD1 or TRBD2 (5 bases each). The CDR3 loop spans 17 amino acids. The germline V and J ends were trimmed by 5 bases and 0 bases, with 14 bases remaining between them. Germline CDR1 reads ENHRY; CDR2 reads SYGVKD. CDR3 in DNA: TGTGCCATCAGTCCGGGACGGACGAGCTCTGGGGCCAACGTCCTGACTTTC. Its translation: CAISPGRTSSGANVLTF.

This clonotype was counted between two and nine times. In DNA, the CDR3 is TGTGCCAGCAGTTACAAGGGTGAGCAGTTCTTC. Its protein product is CASSYKGEQFF. The chain recombines TRBV6-5 with TRBJ2-1; D is unclear. The ends were cut back, 2 bases at V and 9 bases at J, with 5 bases in the middle. CDR1 is MNHEY and CDR2 is SVGAGI in the germline V gene. The CDR3 is made up of 11 amino acids.

In DNA, the CDR3 is TGTGCCAGCAGCAGCGACCGGACTAGAACGCAGTATTTT. As protein: CASSSDRTRTQYF. The chain carries TRBV7-9 and TRBJ2-3; 7 bases agree with TRBD2. CDR3 length equals 13 residues. The germline CDR1 and CDR2 sequences are SEHNR and FQNEAQ (reference sequence). The V and J ends lost 5 bases and 9 bases, in that order; junction bases with no gene match: 8.